This entry lists 18 T cell receptor beta chains sequenced from one sample in a study of T cells after yellow fever vaccination. TCRdb redid the calling of the 5' RACE reads with MiXCR, one entry per CDR3 protein. The sample has about 340,000 distinct CDR3 sequences; roughly 8.7% are singletons. The sequencing here drew on PBMCs, taken on the day of the first yellow fever vaccination. All receptors come from a man younger than 30 who received the YFV17D yellow fever vaccine.

This clonotype was seen only a few times. The chain uses TRBV3-1 and TRBJ2-6, with D maybe TRBD1 (5 bases). The V end lost 0 bases, the J end lost 0 bases, and 9 bases lay between the germline ends. Germline values: CDR1 LGHDT, CDR2 YNNKEL (reference sequence). This CDR3 is 17 amino acids long. The chain's CDR3 is CASSQEGRFSGANVLTF. The DNA for the CDR3 is TGTGCCAGCAGCCAAGAGGGGCGTTTCTCTGGGGCCAACGTCCTGACTTTC.

This chain uses TRBV20-1 with TRBJ2-5; D may be TRBD1 or TRBD2 (5 bases each). CDR1 is DFQATT, CDR2 SNEGSKA, per germline (reference sequence). The CDR3 totals 14 residues. Between the trimmed V and J ends, which lost 0 bases and 7 bases, there was a span of 15 bases. Here the CDR3 DNA reads TGCAGTGCTAGAGATCGCGGCCGAGGGGTGACCCAGTACTTC. It specifies CSARDRGRGVTQYF.

The chain combines TRBV12-3 or TRBV12-4 with TRBJ2-3, with 7 nucleotides matching TRBD2. The CDR3 runs 14 residues. V was pared by 5 bases and J by 2 bases, with 4 bases of the junction left unmatched. The CDR3 DNA is TGTGCCAGCAGTACCGGGACTACCACAGATACGCAGTATTTT. Its protein is CASSTGTTTDTQYF.

This chain connects TRBV2 to TRBJ2-5, with D maybe TRBD2 (6 bases). Per germline, CDR1 SNHLY and CDR2 FYNNEI. This CDR3 spans 13 amino acids. Between the trimmed V and J ends, which lost 5 bases and 4 bases, there was a span of 11 bases. The CDR3 DNA reads TGTGCCAGCAGTTATGACGGGGGAGAGACCCAGTACTTC. Its translation is CASSYDGGETQYF.

This clonotype has only a few counts. The chain carries TRBV11-2 and TRBJ2-5; 10 bases match TRBD2. The V gene end was trimmed by 3 bases and the J gene end by 3 bases; junction bases not matched to a gene: 10. This CDR3 region has 17 residues. The germline CDR1 and CDR2 sequences are SGHAT and FQNNGV. CDR3 sequence reads: CASSFWPSGGQEETQYF. Here the CDR3 DNA reads TGTGCCAGCAGCTTTTGGCCTAGCGGGGGACAGGAAGAGACCCAGTACTTC.

This clonotype occurred a few times. This sequence joins TRBV7-6 and TRBJ2-3, with 10 bases identical to TRBD1. Germline CDR1 SGHVS, CDR2 FNYEAQ. With 4 bases clipped from V and 5 bases from J, the junction kept 9 bases outside the gene matches. The CDR3 is made up of 16 amino acids. DNA of the CDR3: TGTGCCAGCAGCTCCCCGGGACAGGGGTTTGGAGATACGCAGTATTTT. Protein: CASSSPGQGFGDTQYF.

This clonotype showed up just a few times. V and J are TRBV20-1 and TRBJ1-4; tentatively, D is TRBD1 (5 bases). The CDR3 has 15 residues. With 3 bases removed from V and 4 bases from J, the gap between germline ends came to 15 bases. Per germline, CDR1 DFQATT and CDR2 SNEGSKA (reference sequence). The CDR3 nucleotides are TGCAGTGCTAGCTCAATGGGAGGGGATAATGAAAAACTGTTTTTT. As protein: CSASSMGGDNEKLFF.

The chain recombines TRBV4-1 with TRBJ1-5; the D gene is possibly TRBD1 (5 bases). This CDR3 contains 17 residues. Trimming removed 0 bases from V and 6 bases from J, with 18 bases in between. Germline CDR1 and CDR2: MGHRA and YSYEKL. CDR3 loop: CASSQDPKGGVRQPQHF. DNA for the CDR3: TGCGCCAGCAGCCAAGATCCAAAGGGAGGGGTTCGTCAGCCCCAGCATTTT.

The chain carries TRBV5-1 and TRBJ2-7; weak D call: TRBD1 (5 bases). The CDR3 has 14 residues. Germline V gene sequence: CDR1 SGHRS, CDR2 YFSETQ. Trimming left V 1 base short and J 2 bases short, with 10 bases between. CDR3 region: CASSLNTGPYEQYF. The CDR3 bases are TGCGCCAGCAGCTTGAATACAGGTCCCTACGAGCAGTACTTC.

This clonotype was picked up a small number of times. V and J are TRBV27 and TRBJ1-2, with D tentatively TRBD1 (5 bases). The CDR3 loop spans 16 amino acids. Germline V gives CDR1 MNHEY, CDR2 SMNVEV (reference sequence). Trimming removed 0 bases at V and 8 bases at J, with 19 bases between. The CDR3 DNA reads TGTGCCAGCAGTTTATCCGGGGACGGCCTCGCTAAGGGCTACACCTTC. Encoded protein: CASSLSGDGLAKGYTF.

CDR3 sequence: CSAEKEADTQYF. The CDR3 DNA sequence: TGCAGTGCCGAGAAGGAGGCAGATACGCAGTATTTT. The V gene is TRBV20-1, the J gene TRBJ2-3; a weak D match, TRBD2 (5 bases). The CDR3 runs 12 residues. The germline gives CDR1 DFQATT, CDR2 SNEGSKA (reference sequence). The V end lost 6 bases, the J end lost 4 bases, and 11 bases lay between the germline ends.

In this sample, this clonotype turned up many times. The chain couples TRBV21-1 to TRBJ1-6. TRBV21-1 is tagged as a pseudogene. The CDR3 sequence is 16 residues long. This CDR3 reads CASSKEVAPCGSPLHF. CDR3 in DNA: TGTGCCAGCAGCAAAGAGGTAGCTCCCTGTGGTTCACCCCTCCACTTT.

This clonotype was detected a few times. Since no conserved phenylalanine or tryptophan closes the CDR3, a read error is the likely cause. The chain employs TRBV4-3 and TRBJ2-3; D possibly corresponds to TRBD2 (7 bases). Germline lookup yields CDR1 LGHNA and CDR2 YSLEER. The germline V and J ends were trimmed by 0 bases and 6 bases, with 16 bases remaining between them. The CDR3 length is 16 residues. The CDR3 DNA follows: TGCGCCAGCAGCCAAGATTTGGAGGGGGGGCGGGATACGCAGTATCTT. It specifies CASSQDLEGGRDTQYL.

V is TRBV12-3 or TRBV12-4 and J is TRBJ2-5, with unresolved D. The CDR3 is 16 residues long. V lost 1 base and J 4 bases, leaving 16 bases between the germline ends. CDR3 nucleotides: TGTGCCAGCAGTTTAGTTTATGGGGTAGAAGGAGAGACCCAGTACTTC. Translation: CASSLVYGVEGETQYF.

This chain links TRBV30 with TRBJ2-3; D gene unclear. The V end was cut by 4 bases, the J end by 1 base, with 6 bases between. CDR1 is GTSNPN and CDR2 is SVGIG in the germline V gene (reference sequence). This CDR3 spans 12 amino acids. The CDR3 sequence: CAWNTGTDTQYF. CDR3 in DNA: TGTGCCTGGAACACCGGCACAGATACGCAGTATTTT.

A few counts support this clonotype. The chain has TRBV20-1 and TRBJ2-2, with D perhaps matching TRBD2 (5 bases). Looked up from germline, CDR1 is DFQATT and CDR2 is SNEGSKA (reference sequence). This CDR3 is built from 15 residues. V was shortened by 5 bases and J by 4 bases, with 17 bases between the two germline ends. DNA of the CDR3: TGCAGTGCTCTAGGACTTTTAGCCTTCACCGGGGAGCTGTTTTTT. Translated: CSALGLLAFTGELFF.

The rearrangement joins TRBV20-1 to TRBJ2-1; D might be TRBD2 (6 bases). V lost 4 bases, J lost 7 bases, and 17 bases lay in between. The CDR3 loop spans 14 amino acids. The germline CDR1 and CDR2 sequences are DFQATT and SNEGSKA (reference sequence). The CDR3 sequence: CSATFGGPLNEQFF. CDR3 nucleotide sequence: TGCAGTGCTACCTTCGGGGGTCCCCTGAATGAGCAGTTCTTC.

The chain joins TRBV7-2 to TRBJ1-1; no definite D call. The germline V gene has CDR1 SGHTA and CDR2 FQGNSA. V shed 2 bases and J shed 2 bases, with 12 bases lying between them. The CDR3 loop spans 15 amino acids. The CDR3, as DNA: TGTGCCAGCAGCTTAAGTAGCGGTTTAAACACTGAAGCTTTCTTT. Its protein product is CASSLSSGLNTEAFF.